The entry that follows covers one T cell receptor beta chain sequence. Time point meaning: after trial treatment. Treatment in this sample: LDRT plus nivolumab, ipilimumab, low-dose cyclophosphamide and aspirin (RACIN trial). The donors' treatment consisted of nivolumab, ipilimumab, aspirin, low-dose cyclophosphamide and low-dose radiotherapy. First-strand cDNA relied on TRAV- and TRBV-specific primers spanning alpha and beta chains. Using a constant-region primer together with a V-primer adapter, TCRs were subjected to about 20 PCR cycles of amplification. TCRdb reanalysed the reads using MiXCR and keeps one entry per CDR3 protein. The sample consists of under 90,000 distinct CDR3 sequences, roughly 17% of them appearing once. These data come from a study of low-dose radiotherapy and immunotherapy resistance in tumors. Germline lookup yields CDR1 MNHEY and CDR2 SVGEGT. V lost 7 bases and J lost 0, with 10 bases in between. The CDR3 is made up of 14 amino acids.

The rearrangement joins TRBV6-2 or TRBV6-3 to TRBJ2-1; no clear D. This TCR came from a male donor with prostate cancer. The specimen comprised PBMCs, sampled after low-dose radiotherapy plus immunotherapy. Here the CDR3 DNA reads TGTGCCAGCAAAGGACGCGACTCCTACAATGAGCAGTTCTTC. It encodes CASKGRDSYNEQFF.